The 22 T cell receptor beta chains in this list originate from one sample, sequenced in a study of T-cell reconstitution after alpha-beta-depleted transplantation in children. Unique molecular identifiers were used in preparing the TCRbeta library. Via MiXCR, TCRdb re-called the PCR reads, giving one row per CDR3 protein. The data contain some 490,000 distinct CDR3 sequences, approximately 12% of them singletons. The specimen comprised PBMCs from the stem cell graft donor, sampled from the stem cell graft. These receptors were taken from a human donor who donated a stem cell graft to a child with combined immunodeficiency.

Written as DNA, the CDR3 is TGTGCCAGCAGCTTAGGCCGTACTGGTGGGCAAGAGACCCAGTACTTC. Translated, it gives CASSLGRTGGQETQYF. The chain carries TRBV11-2 and TRBJ2-5, with no clear D. Germline values: CDR1 SGHAT, CDR2 FQNNGV. Trimming stripped 1 base from V and 2 bases from J, with 14 bases between. The CDR3 runs to 16 residues. Full variable domain (outside the CDR3, taken from reference TRBV11-2 and TRBJ2-5): EAGVAQSPRYKIIEKRQSVAFWCNPISGHATLYWYQQILGQGPKLLIQFQNNGVVDDSQLPKDRFSAERLKGVDSTLKIQPAKLEDSAVYLCASSLGRTGGQETQYFGPGTRLLVL.

This clonotype was seen more than once but under ten times. CDR3: CASSILAGERNEQFF. The CDR3 DNA sequence: TGTGCCAGCAGCATACTAGCGGGAGAACGGAATGAGCAGTTCTTC. The chain carries TRBV5-6 and TRBJ2-1; TRBD2 matches 11 bases. Germline CDR1 SGHDT, CDR2 YYEEEE. After removal of 4 bases from V and 7 bases from J, the junction contained 7 bases not matched to a gene. The CDR3 has 15 residues.

The chain has TRBV3-1 and TRBJ2-5, with D tentatively TRBD1 (5 bases). This CDR3 contains 14 residues. V shed 5 bases and J shed 2 bases, with 12 bases lying between them. Germline V lookup: CDR1 LGHDT, CDR2 YNNKEL (reference sequence). DNA for the CDR3: TGTGCCAGCAGCGTCGCAAAGGGGCAAGAGACCCAGTACTTC. Translation gives CASSVAKGQETQYF.

The chain couples TRBV18 to TRBJ2-3; TRBD2 matches 9 bases. V was pared by 4 bases and J by 6 bases, with 14 bases of the junction left unmatched. Germline CDR1 reads KGHSH; CDR2 reads LQKENI. The CDR3 runs to 17 residues. Here the CDR3 reads CASSLLASGANPDTQYF. Here the CDR3 DNA reads TGTGCCAGCTCACTTTTGGCTAGCGGGGCCAACCCCGATACGCAGTATTTT.

The chain carries TRBV5-1 and TRBJ2-5; D gene unclear. This CDR3 spans 18 amino acids. The germline CDR1 and CDR2 sequences are SGHRS and YFSETQ. V was clipped by 3 bases and J by 0 bases, with 21 bases between them. The CDR3 DNA reads as TGCGCCAGCAGCTCCCCAATGAGAAGTGCCCTTTACCAAGAGACCCAGTACTTC. Translated: CASSSPMRSALYQETQYF.

The chain joins TRBV5-1 to TRBJ2-5; TRBD1 matches at 7 bases. Unmatched junction bases numbered 3, after V lost 2 bases and J lost 2 bases. Germline V gene data show CDR1 as SGHRS and CDR2 as YFSETQ. The CDR3 is 14 residues long. CDR3 sequence reads: CASSFLGQQETQYF. CDR3 coding DNA: TGCGCCAGCAGCTTTCTGGGACAGCAAGAGACCCAGTACTTC.

CDR3 in amino acids: CASSLVGALETGANVLTF. The CDR3 nucleotides are TGTGCCAGCAGCTTAGTTGGCGCATTGGAGACCGGGGCCAACGTCCTGACTTTC. The J gene is TRBJ2-6, the V gene TRBV11-1; no definite D call. Between the trimmed V and J ends, which lost 1 base and 4 bases, there was a span of 17 bases. The CDR3 is 18 residues long. CDR1 and CDR2 from the germline V gene are SGHAT and FQDESV (reference sequence).

The V and J genes are TRBV12-3 or TRBV12-4 and TRBJ2-7; maybe TRBD1 (7 bases). V was pared by 5 bases and J by 2 bases, with 22 bases between. The CDR3 has 17 amino acids. CDR3 in DNA: TGTGCCAGCAGTCCACACCCCACAGGGGACTTCACCTACGAGCAGTACTTC. Translation: CASSPHPTGDFTYEQYF.

CDR3 nucleotides: TGTGCCAGCAATCCGGACAGGGACACCGGGGAGCTGTTTTTT. The encoded protein is CASNPDRDTGELFF. The chain has TRBV6-2 or TRBV6-3 and TRBJ2-2; 8 bases agree with TRBD1. From germline, CDR1 is MNHEY and CDR2 SVGEGT. V lost 7 bases to trimming and J lost 3 bases; unmatched junction nucleotides: 4. CDR3 size: 14 residues.

V usage is TRBV14 and J usage is TRBJ2-1; D assignment may be TRBD1 or TRBD2 (5 bases each). CDR1 and CDR2 from the germline V gene are SGHDN and FVKESK. The CDR3 is made up of 17 amino acids. Trimming removed 0 bases from V and 0 bases from J, with 12 bases in between. CDR3: CASSQDWGSFSYNEQFF. CDR3 DNA: TGTGCCAGCAGCCAAGATTGGGGGAGTTTCTCCTACAATGAGCAGTTCTTC.

The table lists this clonotype with many counts. The chain links TRBV12-3 or TRBV12-4 to TRBJ2-3; D gene unclear. The CDR3 has 15 amino acids. Trimming left V 4 bases short and J 3 bases short, with 14 bases between. The CDR3 DNA is TGTGCCAGCAGTTCAGACCTAGGATGGACAGATACGCAGTATTTT. It specifies CASSSDLGWTDTQYF.

This clonotype was detected only a few times. The chain combines TRBV7-8 with TRBJ2-5, with TRBD2 identical over 8 bases. Per the germline V gene, CDR1 is SGHVS and CDR2 is FQNEAQ. J gave up 5 bases and V 0 bases, and 8 bases lay outside the gene matches. The CDR3 has 16 amino acids. The CDR3 spells CASSLALKREQETQYF. In nucleotides, the CDR3 is TGTGCCAGCAGCTTAGCGCTAAAGCGGGAGCAGGAGACCCAGTACTTC.

This clonotype appeared many times. This chain connects TRBV21-1 to TRBJ2-7; whether TRBD2, the table's D call, matches the DNA was not checked. TRBV21-1 is annotated as a pseudogene. The CDR3 contains 13 residues. CDR3 sequence: CASRRLAGDEQYF. In nucleotides, the CDR3 is TGTGCCAGCAGGAGACTAGCGGGAGACGAGCAGTACTTC.

This chain connects TRBV15 to TRBJ1-2; D gene unclear. The ends were cut back, 0 bases at V and 4 bases at J, with 3 bases in the middle. CDR1 is LNHNV, CDR2 YYDKDF, per germline (reference sequence). The CDR3 sequence is 12 residues long. This CDR3 reads CATSRDFYGYTF. The CDR3 DNA reads TGTGCCACCAGCAGAGATTTCTATGGCTACACCTTC.

The sample holds many counts of this clonotype. The rearrangement links TRBV12-3 or TRBV12-4 to TRBJ2-7; tentative D call: TRBD1 (6 bases). The V gene lost 4 bases and the J gene lost 2 bases, with 9 bases spanning the gap. The CDR3 totals 13 residues. The CDR3 spells CASSYRTAYEQYF. In DNA, the CDR3 is TGTGCCAGCAGTTACCGGACAGCCTACGAGCAGTACTTC.

This clonotype has only a few counts. This sequence joins TRBV29-1 and TRBJ1-1, with D hard to call. The CDR3 is 12 amino acids. V was clipped by 6 bases and J by 0 bases, with 8 bases between them. Germline CDR1 is SQVTM and CDR2 is ANQGSEA. The CDR3 protein is CSVLTLNTEAFF. In nucleotides, the CDR3 is TGCAGCGTCCTTACACTGAACACTGAAGCTTTCTTT.

This clonotype was observed a handful of times. This CDR3 reads CATSALRDRGYNEQFF. CDR3 nucleotide sequence: TGTGCCACCAGTGCCCTACGGGACAGGGGATACAATGAGCAGTTCTTC. The rearrangement links TRBV24-1 to TRBJ2-1; TRBD1 matches at 10 bases. V shed 5 bases and J 4 bases; nucleotides not matched to a gene: 7. The CDR3 loop spans 16 amino acids. Germline V gene lookup returns CDR1 KGHDR and CDR2 SFDVKD.

This chain joins TRBV14 and TRBJ2-1; the D gene is possibly TRBD2 (6 bases). Germline CDR1 SGHDN, CDR2 FVKESK. Trimming took off 4 bases at V and 4 bases at J, with 14 bases between the two ends. The CDR3 runs to 15 residues. The CDR3 here is CASSPLGSGYNEQFF. CDR3 DNA sequence: TGTGCCAGCAGCCCACTTGGTAGCGGATACAATGAGCAGTTCTTC.

This clonotype was found many times. The J gene is TRBJ2-7, the V gene TRBV6-5, with D possibly matching TRBD2 (7 bases). The V gene's germline CDR1 is MNHEY and CDR2 SVGAGI. The CDR3 is made up of 15 amino acids. Trimming cost V 6 bases and J 2 bases, with 17 bases left between them. Here the CDR3 reads CASRREGGLTYEQYF. CDR3 bases: TGTGCCAGCAGGAGGGAGGGGGGGCTAACCTACGAGCAGTACTTC.

The genes are TRBV24-1 and TRBJ2-1; D may be TRBD1 (5 bases). Germline V gene sequence: CDR1 KGHDR, CDR2 SFDVKD. This CDR3 comprises 14 residues. V dropped 7 bases and J dropped 10 bases, with 19 bases sitting between them. The CDR3 reads CATSPTAGLWEQFF. The CDR3 nucleotides read TGTGCCACCAGCCCCACGGCAGGGCTGTGGGAGCAGTTCTTC.

The chain couples TRBV30 to TRBJ2-1, with D hard to call. CDR3 length: 11 residues. V was trimmed by 4 bases and J by 3 bases, leaving 4 bases between them. CDR1 and CDR2 from the germline V gene are GTSNPN and SVGIG (reference sequence). CDR3 sequence: CAWTSYNEQFF. DNA for the CDR3: TGTGCCTGGACTAGCTACAATGAGCAGTTCTTC.

This clonotype was recorded a few times. The chain links TRBV12-3 or TRBV12-4 to TRBJ2-1; TRBD2 matches at 12 bases. CDR3 length: 15 amino acids. The junction had 10 bases not matched to a gene; V was cut back by 6 bases and J by 10 bases. CDR3 protein: CASSKTSGGLGEQFF. CDR3 bases: TGTGCCAGCAGCAAGACTAGCGGGGGCCTAGGCGAGCAGTTCTTC.